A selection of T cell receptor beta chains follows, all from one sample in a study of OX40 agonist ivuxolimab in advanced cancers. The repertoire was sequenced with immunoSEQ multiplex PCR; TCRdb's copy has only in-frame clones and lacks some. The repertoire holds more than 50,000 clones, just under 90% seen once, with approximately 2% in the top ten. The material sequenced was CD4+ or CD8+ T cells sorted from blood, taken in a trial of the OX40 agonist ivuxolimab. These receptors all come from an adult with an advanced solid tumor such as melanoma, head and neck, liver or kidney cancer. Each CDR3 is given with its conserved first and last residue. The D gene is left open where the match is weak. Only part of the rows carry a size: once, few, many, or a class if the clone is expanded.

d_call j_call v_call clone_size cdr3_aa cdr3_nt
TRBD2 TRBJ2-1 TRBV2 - CASGLAGDNEQFF TGTGCCAGCGGACTAGCGGGGGACAATGAGCAGTTCTTC
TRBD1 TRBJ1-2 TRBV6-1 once CASTPTGGYGYTF TGTGCCAGCACCCCGACAGGGGGCTATGGCTACACCTTC
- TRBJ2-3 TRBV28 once CASSLTERTQYF TGTGCCAGCAGCCTGACTGAGCGTACGCAGTATTTT
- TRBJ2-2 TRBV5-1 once CASSSRQTNTGELFF TGCGCCAGCAGCTCGAGACAGACGAACACCGGGGAGCTGTTTTTT
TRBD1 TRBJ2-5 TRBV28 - CASSLIGTGFLETQYF TGTGCCAGCAGTTTAATCGGGACAGGGTTCCTAGAGACCCAGTACTTC
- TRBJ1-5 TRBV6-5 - CASSYGVSQPQHF TGTGCCAGCAGTTATGGGGTAAGCCAGCCCCAGCATTTT
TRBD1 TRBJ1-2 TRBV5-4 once CASSFPTTGDHNYGYTF TGTGCCAGCAGCTTTCCAACAACAGGGGACCATAACTATGGCTACACCTTC
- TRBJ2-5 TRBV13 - CASSLAQETQYF TGTGCCAGCAGCTTAGCCCAAGAGACCCAGTACTTC
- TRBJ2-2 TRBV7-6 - CASSLRQAGELFF TGTGCCAGCAGCTTGCGACAGGCCGGTGAGCTGTTTTTT
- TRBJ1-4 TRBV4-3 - CASSQDRGLEEKLFF TGCGCCAGCAGCCAAGATCGGGGACTAGAGGAAAAACTGTTTTTT
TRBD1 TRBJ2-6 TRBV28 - CASSLSAGGSSGANVLTF TGTGCCAGCAGTTTATCGGCAGGGGGAAGCTCTGGGGCCAACGTCCTGACTTTC
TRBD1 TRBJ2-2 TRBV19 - CASKTGPNTGELFF TGTGCCAGTAAGACAGGGCCGAACACCGGGGAGCTGTTTTTT
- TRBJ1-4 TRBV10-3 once CAISPDSNEKLFF TGTGCCATCAGCCCTGATTCTAATGAAAAACTGTTTTTT
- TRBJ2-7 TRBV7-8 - CASSLGRLASYEQYF TGTGCCAGCAGCTTGGGGCGTCTTGCCTCGTACGAGCAGTACTTC
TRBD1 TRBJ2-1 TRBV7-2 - CASSGDRGQGAYNEQFF TGTGCCAGCAGCGGGGATAGGGGACAGGGGGCGTACAATGAGCAGTTCTTC
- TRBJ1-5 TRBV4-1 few CASSQGGSHQPQHF TGCGCCAGCAGCCAGGGCGGGTCTCATCAGCCCCAGCATTTT
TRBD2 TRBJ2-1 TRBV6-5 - CASSSLTSGSVNEQFF TGTGCCAGCAGTTCCCTAACTAGCGGATCAGTAAATGAGCAGTTCTTC
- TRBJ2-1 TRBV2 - CASRTGNPPEEQFF TGTGCCAGCAGAACAGGCAACCCCCCGGAGGAGCAGTTCTTC
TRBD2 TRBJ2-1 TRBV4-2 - CASSQEWTSGRDEQFF TGTGCCAGCAGCCAAGAGTGGACTAGCGGGAGGGATGAGCAGTTCTTC
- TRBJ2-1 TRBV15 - CATSRETYNEQFF TGTGCCACCAGCAGAGAGACCTACAATGAGCAGTTCTTC
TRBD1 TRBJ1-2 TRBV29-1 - CSVEARDSGYTF TGCAGCGTTGAGGCCCGGGACAGTGGCTACACCTTC
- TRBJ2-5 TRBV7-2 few CASSPRVWETQYF TGTGCCAGCAGCCCCAGGGTATGGGAGACCCAGTACTTC
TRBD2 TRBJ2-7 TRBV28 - CASSSPGGSPYEQYF TGTGCCAGCAGTTCCCCCGGGGGGAGTCCCTACGAGCAGTACTTC
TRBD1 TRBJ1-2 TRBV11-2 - CASSSFLGTGSPF TGTGCCAGCAGCTCCTTCCTTGGGACAGGGTCCCCCTTC
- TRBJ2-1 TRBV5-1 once CASSSGGPNYNEQFF TGCGCCAGCAGCTCTGGGGGGCCTAATTACAATGAGCAGTTCTTC
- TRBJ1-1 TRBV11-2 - CASSFGVGGGNTEAFF TGTGCCAGCAGCTTTGGGGTGGGTGGGGGGAACACTGAAGCTTTCTTT
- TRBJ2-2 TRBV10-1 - CASGGQTSSNTGELFF TGCGCCAGCGGGGGTCAAACTAGCTCGAACACCGGGGAGCTGTTTTTT
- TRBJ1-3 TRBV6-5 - CASSSLRGNTIYF TGTGCCAGCAGTTCCCTCAGGGGAAACACCATATATTTT
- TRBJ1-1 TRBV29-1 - CSVVRDVGVNTEAFF TGCAGCGTTGTCAGGGACGTTGGTGTGAACACTGAAGCTTTCTTT
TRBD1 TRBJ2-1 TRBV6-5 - CASSYYGQGLNNEQFF TGTGCCAGCAGTTACTACGGACAGGGGTTAAACAATGAGCAGTTCTTC
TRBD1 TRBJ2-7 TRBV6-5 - CASSSKGQGAYEQYF TGTGCCAGCAGTTCCAAGGGACAGGGAGCCTACGAGCAGTACTTC
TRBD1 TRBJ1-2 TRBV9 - CASSVDRVGGYTF TGTGCCAGCAGCGTCGACAGGGTGGGTGGCTACACCTTC
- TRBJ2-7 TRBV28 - CASSRAGTVPYEQYF TGTGCCAGCAGCCGGGCCGGGACGGTACCCTACGAGCAGTACTTC
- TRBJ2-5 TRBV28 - CASSWSEQETQYF TGTGCCAGCAGTTGGTCAGAACAAGAGACCCAGTACTTC
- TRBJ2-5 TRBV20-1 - CSAARETQYF TGCAGTGCCGCCCGGGAGACCCAGTACTTC
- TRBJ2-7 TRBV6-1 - CASSEPVEQYF TGTGCCAGCAGTGAACCCGTCGAGCAGTACTTC
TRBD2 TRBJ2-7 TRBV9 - CASSPRGEGSLHEQYF TGTGCCAGCAGCCCCCGGGGGGAGGGTAGTCTGCACGAGCAGTACTTC
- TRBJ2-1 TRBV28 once CASSLPYNEQFF TGTGCCAGCAGTTTACCTTACAATGAGCAGTTCTTC
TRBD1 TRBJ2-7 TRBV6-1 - CASSLGQLSYEQYF TGTGCCAGCAGCCTGGGACAGCTCTCCTACGAGCAGTACTTC